The 27 T cell receptor beta chains presented below share a single source sample, sequenced in a study of neoadjuvant anti-PD-1 for oral cavity cancer. Indicated time point: after neoadjuvant nivolumab, at surgical resection. The assay was immunoSEQ multiplex PCR, and TCRdb's table has in-frame clones only and misses some. Among 25,000 to 40,000 clones listed, almost 80% were seen once. The starting material was PBMCs, obtained after nivolumab (anti-PD-1) treatment. The receptors stem from a person between 35 and 79 years old with oral cavity squamous cell carcinoma.

CDR3 region: CASSLGTAGYEQYF. CDR3 sequence (DNA): TGCGCCAGCAGCTTGGGTACGGCGGGCTACGAGCAGTACTTC. The V and J genes are TRBV5-1 and TRBJ2-7; TRBD2 might be the D (5 bases). The germline V gene has CDR1 SGHRS and CDR2 YFSETQ. The length of the CDR3 is 14 residues. Trimming left V 0 bases short and J 3 bases short, with 10 bases between.

The chain couples TRBV18 to TRBJ2-7; no firm D call. V lost 1 base to trimming and J lost 3 bases, with 16 bases between them. This CDR3 region has 16 residues. The germline V gene encodes CDR1 KGHSH and CDR2 LQKENI. This CDR3 is CASSPRERVENYEQYF. The CDR3 coding sequence is TGTGCCAGCTCACCACGGGAAAGGGTCGAAAACTACGAGCAGTACTTC.

The CDR3: CASSETGRKETQYF. The CDR3 nucleotides read TGTGCCAGTAGTGAGACAGGGAGGAAGGAGACCCAGTACTTC. V is TRBV19 and J is TRBJ2-5; weak D call: TRBD1 (7 bases). This CDR3 is 14 amino acids long. The ends were cut back, 5 bases at V and 5 bases at J, with 15 bases in the middle. CDR1 and CDR2 from the germline V gene are LNHDA and SQIVND (reference sequence).

This rearrangement joins TRBV5-1 to TRBJ1-1; 7 nucleotides align to TRBD1. The CDR3 contains 15 residues. Losses at the gene ends were 4 bases for V and 4 bases for J; bases not matched to a gene: 10. Germline CDR1 SGHRS, CDR2 YFSETQ. CDR3: CASSHPDRDLTEAFF. The CDR3 region has the DNA TGCGCCAGCAGCCACCCAGACAGGGACCTCACTGAAGCTTTCTTT.

V gene TRBV5-6 combines with J gene TRBJ2-5; 8 nucleotides line up with TRBD1. Trimming cost V 3 bases and J 5 bases; bases outside gene matches: 3. Germline CDR1 SGHDT, CDR2 YYEEEE. This CDR3 has 13 amino acids. This chain's CDR3 is CASSWDRRETQYF. CDR3 nucleotide sequence: TGTGCCAGCAGCTGGGACAGGCGGGAGACCCAGTACTTC.

For the CDR3, the DNA is TGTGCCAGCAGCTTCTATACAGGGTCATACACTGAAGCTTTCTTT. It yields the protein CASSFYTGSYTEAFF. This rearrangement joins TRBV5-4 to TRBJ1-1, with TRBD1 as a possible D gene (6 bases). This CDR3 spans 15 amino acids. V lost 2 bases, J lost 3 bases, and 14 bases lay in between. CDR1 and CDR2 from the germline V gene are SGHNT and YYREEE (reference sequence).

The table lists this clone with a few counts. The chain carries TRBV4-3 and TRBJ2-1; TRBD1 matches at 8 bases. This CDR3 is 16 amino acids long. Trimming at V came to 1 base and at J to 4 bases, leaving 6 bases not matched to a gene. Germline CDR1 is LGHNA and CDR2 is YSLEER. The CDR3 DNA is TGCGCCAGCAGCCAAGTAGTAGGACAGGGATACAATGAGCAGTTCTTC. It codes for CASSQVVGQGYNEQFF.

This clone was detected a few times. This chain uses TRBV9 with TRBJ1-1, with TRBD1 matching over 11 bases. Germline CDR1 is SGDLS and CDR2 is YYNGEE. This CDR3 contains 17 residues. J lost 3 bases, V lost 0 bases, and 7 bases had no gene match. The CDR3 DNA is TGTGCCAGCAGCGTAGGGACAGGGGGCGGTAGGGACACTGAAGCTTTCTTT. Translation gives CASSVGTGGGRDTEAFF. The full variable domain, in which reference TRBV9 and TRBJ1-1 provide the parts outside the CDR3, is DSGVTQTPKHLITATGQRVTLRCSPRSGDLSVYWYQQSLDQGLQFLIQYYNGEERAKGNILERFSAQQFPDLHSELNLSSLELGDSALYFCASSVGTGGGRDTEAFFGQGTRLTVV.

J is TRBJ1-2 and V is TRBV19; a possible D gene is TRBD1 (6 bases). The germline V and J ends were trimmed by 6 bases and 7 bases, with 24 bases remaining between them. CDR1 is LNHDA, CDR2 SQIVND, per germline (reference sequence). The CDR3 is 16 amino acids. The CDR3 spells CASSSIKGGGLGGYTF. The CDR3 bases are TGTGCCAGTAGCAGTATAAAAGGAGGGGGACTAGGTGGCTACACCTTC.

The chain couples TRBV11-2 to TRBJ2-3; D is unresolved. The CDR3 sequence is 13 residues long. The V gene lost 0 bases and the J gene lost 1 base, with 2 bases spanning the gap. The germline CDR1 and CDR2 sequences are SGHAT and FQNNGV. The CDR3: CASSLERTDTQYF. The CDR3 DNA reads as TGTGCCAGCAGCTTAGAGCGCACAGATACGCAGTATTTT.

The chain employs TRBV10-2 and TRBJ1-5; no firm D call. Germline V gene sequence: CDR1 WSHSY, CDR2 SAAADI. The CDR3 contains 13 residues. Trimming cost V 6 bases and J 0 bases, with 6 bases left between them. The CDR3 sequence is CASRSYSNQPQHF. CDR3 coding DNA: TGCGCCAGCAGGAGCTATAGCAATCAGCCCCAGCATTTT.

This chain uses TRBV7-2 with TRBJ1-2; TRBD1 matches 7 bases. The CDR3 is 16 residues long. The germline CDR1 and CDR2 sequences are SGHTA and FQGNSA. Germline trimming cut 0 bases from V and 0 bases from J; bases unmatched to any gene: 4. CDR3 in amino acids: CASSLARTGANYGYTF. In DNA, the CDR3 is TGTGCCAGCAGCTTAGCGAGGACAGGAGCTAACTATGGCTACACCTTC.

For this clone: The junction does not match germline at one end; this may be a read error. The chain has TRBV18 and TRBJ1-1; D unresolved. The CDR3 is 13 residues long. Germline V gene sequence: CDR1 KGHSH, CDR2 LQKENI. The CDR3 protein is CASLPTMNTEAFF. DNA for the CDR3: TGTGCCAGCTTACCAACAATGAACACTGAAGCTTTCTTT.

This clone was recorded a few times. The same CDR3 also results from other DNA sequences found in this sample. The CDR3: CASSQDGGYGYTF. DNA for the CDR3: TGCGCCAGCAGCCAAGATGGGGGATATGGCTACACCTTC. This chain uses TRBV4-1 with TRBJ1-2; D possibly corresponds to TRBD1 (5 bases). V shed 0 bases and J shed 5 bases, with 7 bases lying between them. CDR1 is MGHRA and CDR2 is YSYEKL in the germline V gene. The CDR3 has 13 residues.

This sequence joins TRBV6-1 and TRBJ1-1; no firm D call. The CDR3 totals 13 residues. CDR1 is MNHNS, CDR2 SASEGT, per germline. The V and J ends lost 5 bases and 0 bases respectively, with 7 bases between them. DNA for the CDR3: TGTGCCAGCAGTAATACCCTGAACACTGAAGCTTTCTTT. Amino acids: CASSNTLNTEAFF.

The chain couples TRBV9 to TRBJ1-5, with D possibly TRBD1 on 5 matching bases. This CDR3 has 14 residues. V was shortened by 4 bases and J by 4 bases, with 12 bases between the two germline ends. Germline loops: CDR1 SGDLS, CDR2 YYNGEE. The CDR3, as DNA: TGTGCCAGCAGCCCCTCGGACATAAATCAGCCCCAGCATTTT. Its protein product is CASSPSDINQPQHF.

The rearrangement uses TRBV27 and TRBJ1-2; D is perhaps TRBD1 (6 bases). The germline V gene encodes CDR1 MNHEY and CDR2 SMNVEV (reference sequence). This CDR3 has 13 residues. V lost 5 bases and J lost 4, with 11 bases in between. This chain's CDR3 is CASSPTGSYGYTF. CDR3 in DNA: TGTGCCAGCAGTCCGACAGGAAGCTATGGCTACACCTTC.

The chain carries TRBV19 and TRBJ1-1; 7 bases map to TRBD1. The CDR3 covers 18 residues. From germline, CDR1 is LNHDA and CDR2 SQIVND (reference sequence). After removal of 9 bases from V and 0 bases from J, the junction contained 19 bases not matched to a gene. DNA of the CDR3: TGTGCCAGGGCGGACAGGCACCCACCCTACTCAATGAACACTGAAGCTTTCTTT. Translating gives CARADRHPPYSMNTEAFF.

V gene TRBV9 combines with J gene TRBJ2-5; D gene ambiguous. This CDR3 comprises 15 residues. Germline V gene sequence: CDR1 SGDLS, CDR2 YYNGEE. The V gene lost 0 bases and the J gene lost 1 base, with 10 bases spanning the gap. The chain's CDR3 is CASSVEPDPQETQYF. CDR3 nucleotides: TGTGCCAGCAGCGTAGAACCAGACCCCCAAGAGACCCAGTACTTC.

In this sample, this clone turned up a few times. The chain employs TRBV2 and TRBJ1-6, with D possibly being TRBD1 (5 bases). The CDR3 consists of 14 residues. Deletions cut 4 bases from V and 14 bases from J, with 18 bases between. Germline V gene sequence: CDR1 SNHLY, CDR2 FYNNEI. CDR3 in amino acids: CASSASREVAALHF. The CDR3 DNA reads TGTGCCAGCAGTGCAAGCAGGGAGGTGGCGGCCCTCCACTTT.

A few counts support this clone. V is TRBV11-2 and J is TRBJ2-5; 7 positions match TRBD1. This CDR3 has 14 amino acids. Trimming removed 6 bases from V and 3 bases from J; junction bases left unmatched: 7. Germline loops: CDR1 SGHAT, CDR2 FQNNGV. CDR3: CASRRDTGEETQYF. The CDR3 DNA follows: TGTGCCAGCAGGAGGGATACAGGGGAAGAGACCCAGTACTTC.

The gene calls are TRBV5-5 and TRBJ2-5, with 9 positions matching TRBD2. Germline CDR1 is SGHKS and CDR2 is YYEKEE (reference sequence). J was trimmed by 0 bases and V by 5 bases; bases with no gene match: 8. CDR3 length: 16 amino acids. In nucleotides, the CDR3 is TGTGCCAGCAGGACGACCGGGACTAGCCACCAAGAGACCCAGTACTTC. Translated: CASRTTGTSHQETQYF. The full variable domain, with the rest looked up from reference TRBV5-5 and TRBJ2-5, is DAGVTQSPTHLIKTRGQQVTLRCSPISGHKSVSWYQQVLGQGPQFIFQYYEKEERGRGNFPDRFSARQFPNYSSELNVNALLLGDSALYLCASRTTGTSHQETQYFGPGTRLLVL.

V is TRBV9 and J is TRBJ2-5; 8 bases line up with TRBD1. CDR3 size: 14 residues. The germline gives CDR1 SGDLS, CDR2 YYNGEE. Germline trimming cut 2 bases from V and 4 bases from J; bases unmatched to any gene: 4. The CDR3 nucleotides read TGTGCCAGCAGCGTTCAGGGGGCTAGAGAGACCCAGTACTTC. Amino acids: CASSVQGARETQYF.

The chain is built from TRBV11-2 and TRBJ2-5; D is perhaps TRBD1 (6 bases). Per germline, CDR1 SGHAT and CDR2 FQNNGV. Trimming took off 5 bases at V and 5 bases at J, with 21 bases between the two ends. This CDR3 region has 16 residues. DNA of the CDR3: TGTGCCAGCAGCCCTAGGTCGGGACATGAAGTTGAGACCCAGTACTTC. Protein: CASSPRSGHEVETQYF.

This chain connects TRBV9 to TRBJ2-1; tentatively, D is TRBD2 (5 bases). Germline-derived CDR1 and CDR2 are SGDLS and YYNGEE. There are 15 residues in the CDR3. V lost 0 bases, J lost 6 bases, and 13 bases lay in between. The DNA for the CDR3 is TGTGCCAGCAGCGTAGGGCTAGCAGAGGTCAATGAGCAGTTCTTC. Translating gives CASSVGLAEVNEQFF.

The genes are TRBV6-1 and TRBJ1-1; TRBD1 might be the D (5 bases). CDR1 is MNHNS, CDR2 SASEGT, per germline. The CDR3 totals 14 residues. V lost 7 bases and J lost 1, with 13 bases in between. CDR3 sequence reads: CASTRSGGNTEAFF. The DNA of the CDR3 is TGTGCCAGCACCCGTTCGGGGGGGAACACTGAAGCTTTCTTT.

This chain connects TRBV5-1 to TRBJ1-6; 7 positions agree with TRBD1. The CDR3 consists of 13 residues. V was clipped by 4 bases and J by 6 bases; unmatched bases: 1. Germline V gives CDR1 SGHRS, CDR2 YFSETQ. CDR3 nucleotides: TGCGCCAGCAGCCGGGACAGTAATTCACCCCTCCACTTT. It codes for CASSRDSNSPLHF.